The rows below give T cell receptor beta chains drawn from one sample of a study of CD8 T cells in ankylosing spondylitis. TCRdb fed the 5' RACE reads into MiXCR, producing one record per CDR3 protein. The table includes 750,000 to 850,000 distinct CDR3 sequences, 12% detected once. Sequencing was performed on blood, either unsorted or a sorted T cell fraction (not recorded which). The receptors derive from a male donor with ankylosing spondylitis. Both conserved end residues are part of each CDR3. Fields, in order: CDR3 protein, CDR3 DNA, D gene, clone size, J gene, V gene. D genes are given only for firm matches. Some rows have no size entry. The others give once, few or many, or a class for an expanded clone.

CASSPRSSGGTDTQYF	TGTGCCAGCTCACCCAGATCTAGCGGGGGCACAGATACGCAGTATTTT	TRBD2	few	TRBJ2-3	TRBV18
CSAYGTSRATQYF	TGCAGTGCCTACGGGACTAGTCGGGCTACGCAGTATTTT	TRBD2	many	TRBJ2-3	TRBV20-1
CASSLMWTGRETQYF	TGTGCCAGCAGTTTGATGTGGACGGGACGGGAGACCCAGTACTTC	-	many	TRBJ2-5	TRBV12-3/TRBV12-4
CASKVEGYEQYF	TGCGCCAGCAAAGTTGAAGGCTACGAGCAGTACTTC	-	few	TRBJ2-7	TRBV5-1
CASSPPGGIQETQYF	TGTGCCAGCAGTCCCCCCGGCGGGATCCAAGAGACCCAGTACTTC	-	-	TRBJ2-5	TRBV6-2/TRBV6-3
CASSLAFREEGYTF	TGTGCCAGCAGCTTAGCGTTTAGGGAGGAGGGCTACACCTTC	-	few	TRBJ1-2	TRBV7-2
CSLGTGGTGEQYF	TGCAGCCTGGGTACAGGGGGAACAGGCGAGCAGTACTTC	TRBD1	many	TRBJ2-7	TRBV20-1
CASSSRDRSSYEQYF	TGTGCCAGCAGCTCCCGGGACAGGAGCTCCTACGAGCAGTACTTC	TRBD1	many	TRBJ2-7	TRBV7-8
CSASEGNQPQHF	TGCAGTGCTAGTGAAGGGAATCAGCCCCAGCATTTT	-	-	TRBJ1-5	TRBV20-1
CASSLLGLAVTYEQYF	TGTGCCAGCAGCTTATTGGGACTAGCGGTTACCTACGAGCAGTACTTC	TRBD2	-	TRBJ2-7	TRBV7-2
CSARDGSRAQETQYF	TGCAGTGCTAGAGATGGGTCCCGTGCACAAGAGACCCAGTACTTC	-	-	TRBJ2-5	TRBV20-1
CASSSGVSEAFF	TGTGCCAGCAGTTCAGGGGTTTCTGAAGCTTTCTTT	-	-	TRBJ1-1	TRBV28
CASSTEGASCGYTF	TGTGCCAGCAGTACGGAGGGGGCAAGCTGTGGCTACACCTTC	TRBD1	-	TRBJ1-2	TRBV6-1
CASSQSGSFGGYTF	TGTGCCAGCAGCCAATCAGGGTCCTTCGGGGGCTACACCTTC	-	-	TRBJ1-2	TRBV3-1
CASSSPTGTASFEQYF	TGTGCCAGCTCTTCGCCGACGGGGACAGCCTCCTTCGAGCAGTACTTC	-	-	TRBJ2-7	TRBV21-1
CASSEGAGRDTQYF	TGTGCCAGCAGCGAGGGGGCGGGAAGAGATACGCAGTATTTT	-	many	TRBJ2-3	TRBV9
CSARQSGRRVNEQFF	TGCAGTGCTAGACAAAGCGGGAGACGTGTCAATGAGCAGTTCTTC	TRBD2	-	TRBJ2-1	TRBV20-1
CASSDWGAGETQYF	TGTGCCAGCAGTGATTGGGGGGCTGGAGAGACCCAGTACTTC	-	-	TRBJ2-5	TRBV5-6
CSARAPYTGELFF	TGCAGTGCTAGAGCGCCGTATACCGGGGAGCTGTTTTTT	-	many	TRBJ2-2	TRBV20-1
CASTLTGGQANNSPLHF	TGCGCCAGCACCTTGACGGGGGGACAGGCAAATAATTCACCCCTCCACTTT	TRBD1	-	TRBJ1-6	TRBV5-1
CASSLERGFQPQHF	TGTGCCAGCAGCTTAGAGAGAGGGTTCCAGCCCCAGCATTTT	-	few	TRBJ1-5	TRBV7-3
CSLERDRADTQYF	TGCAGCCTCGAGCGGGATCGCGCAGATACGCAGTATTTT	TRBD2	many	TRBJ2-3	TRBV29-1
CASSSGQGAWYEQYF	TGCGCCAGCAGCTCGGGACAGGGGGCCTGGTACGAGCAGTACTTC	TRBD1	-	TRBJ2-7	TRBV5-1
CASSFFGAEDTQYF	TGTGCCAGCAGCTTCTTCGGGGCGGAAGATACGCAGTATTTT	-	-	TRBJ2-3	TRBV7-9
CASSPSYGILDNEQFF	TGTGCCAGCTCACCTTCTTATGGGATTTTGGACAATGAGCAGTTCTTC	-	-	TRBJ2-1	TRBV18
CASSQDEGWTTEAFF	TGTGCCAGCAGCCAAGATGAAGGCTGGACCACTGAAGCTTTCTTT	-	-	TRBJ1-1	TRBV4-2
CSALRGPYGYTF	TGCAGTGCTCTCCGGGGCCCTTACGGCTACACCTTC	-	few	TRBJ1-2	TRBV20-1
CATSRTQGQPQHF	TGTGCCACCAGCAGAACTCAGGGACAGCCCCAGCATTTT	-	many	TRBJ1-5	TRBV15
CASSYLGVGETQYF	TGTGCCAGCAGCTACCTAGGGGTGGGGGAGACCCAGTACTTC	-	-	TRBJ2-5	TRBV11-2
CSASDPAYEQYF	TGCAGTGCTTCGGACCCAGCCTACGAGCAGTACTTC	-	-	TRBJ2-7	TRBV20-1
CASSSVAGSSYEQYF	TGTGCCAGTAGTTCGGTAGCGGGTAGCTCCTACGAGCAGTACTTC	TRBD2	few	TRBJ2-7	TRBV19
CASSLVAAPYNEQFF	TGTGCCAGCAGCTTAGTAGCGGCGCCCTACAATGAGCAGTTCTTC	-	few	TRBJ2-1	TRBV7-2
CSARDNRGNNEKLFF	TGCAGTGCTAGAGACAACAGGGGAAATAATGAAAAACTGTTTTTT	TRBD1	many	TRBJ1-4	TRBV20-1
CAWSVKGSRSYEQYF	TGTGCCTGGAGTGTAAAGGGGTCGCGGTCCTACGAGCAGTACTTC	-	-	TRBJ2-7	TRBV30
CASSQEGAVTEAFF	TGCGCCAGCAGCCAAGAAGGAGCGGTCACTGAAGCTTTCTTT	-	few	TRBJ1-1	TRBV4-3
CASSLAGTSYYEQYF	TGCGCCAGCAGCTTGGCCGGGACGAGCTACTACGAGCAGTACTTC	-	many	TRBJ2-7	TRBV5-1
CASSPLGVRVNEKLFF	TGTGCCAGCAGTCCCCTAGGCGTTCGGGTTAATGAAAAACTGTTTTTT	-	few	TRBJ1-4	TRBV12-3/TRBV12-4
CASSAEANYGYTF	TGCGCCAGCAGTGCGGAGGCTAACTATGGCTACACCTTC	-	-	TRBJ1-2	TRBV5-1
CASRGRFSSYEQYF	TGTGCCAGCAGGGGGAGATTTAGCTCCTACGAGCAGTACTTC	-	few	TRBJ2-7	TRBV6-1
CASSLREGSTDTQYF	TGTGCCAGCAGCTTACGGGAGGGGAGCACAGATACGCAGTATTTT	TRBD2	few	TRBJ2-3	TRBV7-6
CASSLRGQGTDTQYF	TGTGCCAGCAGCTTAAGGGGACAGGGGACAGATACGCAGTATTTT	TRBD1	-	TRBJ2-3	TRBV7-9